The 2 T cell receptor beta chains below all came from one sample that was sequenced in a study of regulatory T cells in long-lasting Graves disease. Investigators prepared the TCR beta libraries by applying iRepertoire HTBI primers and Arm-PCR of CDR3 regions. TCRdb reprocessed the multiplex PCR reads via MiXCR and lists one record per CDR3 protein. The sample records approximately 400,000 distinct CDR3 sequences, approximately 15% being singletons. The time point is: newly diagnosed GD, antithyroid drugs for less than 3 months. From PBMCs, RNA was extracted and then used to make the TCR library. The sample was also reused in another study, on T cells in Graves' hyperthyroidism and ophthalmopathy.

The sample in question was peripheral blood mononuclear cells (PBMCs), obtained at new diagnosis, from a patient treated with antithyroid drugs. These receptors all stem from a woman aged 40 to 55 with Graves disease.

Remarks on this clonotype: This may come from a read error, since a much larger clone is one base off. V is TRBV10-3 and J is TRBJ1-2; D uncertain. Germline CDR1 and CDR2: ENHRY and SYGVKD. Trimming cost V 3 bases and J 2 bases, with 4 bases left between them. The CDR3 is 12 amino acids. DNA of the CDR3: TGTGCCATCAGTGAACAGAACTATGGCTACACCTTC. It translates to CAISEQNYGYTF.

This clonotype has a handful of counts. The rearrangement uses TRBV6-5 and TRBJ2-1, with TRBD2 as a possible D gene (6 bases). Germline-derived CDR1 and CDR2 are MNHEY and SVGAGI. This CDR3 has 16 residues. With 3 bases removed from V and 0 bases from J, the gap between germline ends came to 12 bases. The CDR3 loop is CASSYAGRPSYNEQFF. In DNA, the CDR3 is TGTGCCAGCAGTTATGCGGGAAGACCCTCCTACAATGAGCAGTTCTTC.